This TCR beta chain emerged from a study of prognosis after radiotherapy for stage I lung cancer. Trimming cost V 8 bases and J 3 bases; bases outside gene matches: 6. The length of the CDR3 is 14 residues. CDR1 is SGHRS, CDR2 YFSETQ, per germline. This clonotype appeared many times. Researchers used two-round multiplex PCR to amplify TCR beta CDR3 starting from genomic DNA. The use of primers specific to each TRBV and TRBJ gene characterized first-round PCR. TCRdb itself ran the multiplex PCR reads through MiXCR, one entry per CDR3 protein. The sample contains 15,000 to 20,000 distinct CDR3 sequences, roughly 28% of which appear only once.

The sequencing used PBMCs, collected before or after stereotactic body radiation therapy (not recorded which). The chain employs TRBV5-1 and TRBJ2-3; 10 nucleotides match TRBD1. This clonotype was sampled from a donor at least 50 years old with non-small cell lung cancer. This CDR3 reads CASSRDRGTDTQYF. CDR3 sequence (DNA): TGCGCCAGTTCCCGGGACAGGGGAACAGATACGCAGTATTTT. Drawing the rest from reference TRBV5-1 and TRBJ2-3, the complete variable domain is KAGVTQTPRYLIKTRGQQVTLSCSPISGHRSVSWYQQTPGQGLQFLFEYFSETQRNKGNFPGRFSGRQFSNSRSEMNVSTLELGDSALYLCASSRDRGTDTQYFGPGTRLTVL.